These 24 T cell receptor beta chains were all obtained from the same sample, sequenced in a study of T cells in localized non-small cell lung cancer. Generated by immunoSEQ multiplex PCR, the TCRdb table keeps only in-frame clones and is missing some. The data contain 25,000 to 30,000 clones, roughly 90% of them singletons. The sequencing here drew on peripheral blood mononuclear cells, taken before any cancer treatment. These receptors all come from a woman aged 35 to 75 with stage III lung adenocarcinoma.

This chain connects TRBV10-3 to TRBJ1-2, with D possibly being TRBD1 (5 bases). The CDR3 sequence is 14 residues long. Germline V CDR1 and CDR2: ENHRY, SYGVKD. V was pared by 0 bases and J by 6 bases, with 11 bases between. CDR3 region: CAISESQGLDGYTF. In DNA, the CDR3 is TGTGCCATCAGTGAGTCGCAGGGTTTAGATGGCTACACCTTC.

The chain has TRBV12-5 and TRBJ2-2; 8 bases agree with TRBD1. Germline CDR1 is LGHNT and CDR2 is FRNRAP. The CDR3 is made up of 13 amino acids. Losses at the gene ends were 5 bases for V and 7 bases for J; bases not matched to a gene: 3. CDR3 bases: TGTGCTAGTGGTGGACAGGGAATCGGGGAGCTGTTTTTT. Translated: CASGGQGIGELFF. Based on the CDR3 plus reference TRBV12-5 and TRBJ2-2, the full variable domain is DARVTQTPRHKVTEMGQEVTMRCQPILGHNTVFWYRQTMMQGLELLAYFRNRAPLDDSGMPKDRFSAEMPDATLATLKIQPSEPRDSAVYFCASGGQGIGELFFGEGSRLTVL.

DNA of the CDR3: TGCGCCAGCAGCCAAGAGGCTAGCGGGGGGCTCACAGATACGCAGTATTTT. It yields the protein CASSQEASGGLTDTQYF. The V and J genes are TRBV4-1 and TRBJ2-3; 11 bases align to TRBD2. V trimming: 0 bases; J trimming: 2 bases; junction bases outside the gene matches: 4. The CDR3 runs to 17 residues. CDR1 MGHRA and CDR2 YSYEKL come from the germline V gene.

The V call is TRBV7-8, the J call TRBJ2-6, with a possible D match to TRBD2 (5 bases). V lost 1 base, J lost 0 bases, and 13 bases lay in between. The CDR3 spans 18 residues. Germline V gives CDR1 SGHVS, CDR2 FQNEAQ. In DNA form, the CDR3 reads TGTGCCAGCAGCTTAGTCGGCCTGGACTTCTCTGGGGCCAACGTCCTGACTTTC. Amino acid sequence: CASSLVGLDFSGANVLTF.

V usage is TRBV2 and J usage is TRBJ1-3, with no clear D. Germline loops: CDR1 SNHLY, CDR2 FYNNEI. V lost 6 bases and J lost 0, with 6 bases in between. The CDR3 sequence is 13 residues long. The CDR3 loop reads CASRGDSGNTIYF. In nucleotides, the CDR3 is TGTGCCAGCAGGGGTGACTCTGGAAACACCATATATTTT. Full variable domain (missing parts from reference TRBV2 and TRBJ1-3): EPEVTQTPSHQVTQMGQEVILRCVPISNHLYFYWYRQILGQKVEFLVSFYNNEISEKSEIFDDQFSVERPDGSNFTLKIRSTKLEDSAMYFCASRGDSGNTIYFGEGSWLTVV.

The rearrangement uses TRBV7-9 and TRBJ2-3; tentative D call: TRBD1 (5 bases). The germline gives CDR1 SEHNR, CDR2 FQNEAQ (reference sequence). The CDR3 covers 16 residues. The ends were cut back, 5 bases at V and 1 base at J, with 16 bases in the middle. The CDR3 nucleotides read TGTGCCAGCAGCACCCCGACAGCCATGGGCACAGATACGCAGTATTTT. Protein sequence: CASSTPTAMGTDTQYF.

The chain has TRBV7-9 and TRBJ2-3; the match to TRBD1 covers 7 bases. CDR3 size: 12 residues. CDR1 is SEHNR, CDR2 FQNEAQ, per germline (reference sequence). Trimming removed 4 bases from V and 10 bases from J; junction bases left unmatched: 5. The CDR3 sequence is CASSSGTDPQYF. The CDR3 DNA follows: TGTGCCAGCAGCTCCGGGACAGACCCGCAGTATTTT.

The J gene is TRBJ2-1, the V gene TRBV25-1; TRBD2 matches at 8 bases. Germline-derived CDR1 and CDR2 are MGHDK and SYGVNS. CDR3 size: 14 residues. Unmatched junction bases numbered 10, after V lost 8 bases and J lost 7 bases. CDR3 region: CASLQGGGLNEQFF. The CDR3 nucleotides read TGTGCCAGCCTCCAGGGCGGGGGGTTGAATGAGCAGTTCTTC.

The V call is TRBV5-5, the J call TRBJ2-1, with D perhaps TRBD2 (5 bases). There are 15 residues in the CDR3. V shed 0 bases and J shed 6 bases, with 13 bases lying between them. Germline CDR1 SGHKS, CDR2 YYEKEE (reference sequence). In nucleotides, the CDR3 is TGTGCCAGCAGCTTGGCCCCTAGCAGAGCCAATGAGCAGTTCTTC. Translating gives CASSLAPSRANEQFF.

The chain carries TRBV19 and TRBJ1-5; a possible D gene is TRBD1 (5 bases). The CDR3 spans 14 residues. CDR1 and CDR2 (germline): LNHDA, SQIVND (reference sequence). V was cut by 7 bases and J by 7 bases, with 17 bases left in between. This CDR3 reads CASIGVDTNQPQHF. In nucleotides, the CDR3 is TGTGCCAGTATAGGTGTGGACACTAACCAGCCCCAGCATTTT.

The rearrangement uses TRBV13 and TRBJ2-1; a possible D gene is TRBD2 (6 bases). This CDR3 is built from 15 residues. Germline loops: CDR1 PRHDT, CDR2 FYEKMQ (reference sequence). The V and J ends lost 5 bases and 5 bases respectively, with 16 bases between them. This CDR3 is CASSIDGSGNNEQFF. CDR3 nucleotides: TGTGCCAGCAGCATTGACGGGAGTGGCAACAATGAGCAGTTCTTC.

CDR3 amino acids: CASSQDNPLAAGESGEQYF. The CDR3 bases are TGTGCCAGCAGCCAAGATAATCCTTTAGCGGCGGGAGAATCGGGAGAGCAGTACTTC. This chain uses TRBV4-2 with TRBJ2-7; 7 nucleotides match TRBD2. CDR3 length: 19 residues. Germline lookup yields CDR1 LGHNA and CDR2 YNFKEQ. V shed 0 bases, J shed 7 bases, and the junction held 21 bases outside the gene matches.

V gene TRBV7-3 combines with J gene TRBJ1-6; D may be TRBD1 (5 bases). Germline values: CDR1 SGHTA, CDR2 FQGTGA. The V gene lost 2 bases and the J gene lost 6 bases, with 11 bases spanning the gap. The CDR3 sequence is 15 residues long. Written as DNA, the CDR3 is TGTGCCAGCAGCTTAGTGAGGGGACCTAATTCACCCCTCCACTTT. Residues: CASSLVRGPNSPLHF.

In regard to this clone: The sample holds other DNA sequences that translate to the same CDR3. The V gene is TRBV18, the J gene TRBJ1-1; 7 positions agree with TRBD1. With V trimmed by 6 bases and J by 1 base, 2 bases remained unmatched. The CDR3 is 13 residues long. Germline lookup yields CDR1 KGHSH and CDR2 LQKENI. The CDR3 sequence is CASSGQANTEAFF. The CDR3 DNA is TGTGCCAGCTCCGGACAGGCGAACACTGAAGCTTTCTTT.

The chain employs TRBV19 and TRBJ2-7; 12 bases align to TRBD2. This CDR3 has 15 residues. After removal of 3 bases from V and 6 bases from J, the junction contained 6 bases not matched to a gene. The germline V gene encodes CDR1 LNHDA and CDR2 SQIVND (reference sequence). The CDR3 DNA sequence: TGTGCCAGTAGTATCTCTAGCGGGAGGGCCGGCGAGCAGTACTTC. This sequence encodes CASSISSGRAGEQYF.

This clone was counted a few times. The V and J genes are TRBV14 and TRBJ1-1; TRBD1 agrees at 8 bases. This CDR3 contains 15 residues. With V trimmed by 4 bases and J by 3 bases, 7 bases remained unmatched. From germline, CDR1 is SGHDN and CDR2 FVKESK. For the CDR3, the DNA is TGTGCCAGCAGCCCCCGGACAGGGTGGGACACTGAAGCTTTCTTT. The encoded protein is CASSPRTGWDTEAFF.

The chain links TRBV19 to TRBJ1-1; no clear D gene. Germline V gene sequence: CDR1 LNHDA, CDR2 SQIVND (reference sequence). V was cut by 5 bases and J by 5 bases, with 6 bases left in between. The CDR3 sequence is 11 residues long. Written as DNA, the CDR3 is TGTGCCAGTAGTGCCAGAACTGAAGCTTTCTTT. It is translated as CASSARTEAFF.

The rearrangement joins TRBV18 to TRBJ2-1; 7 nucleotides match TRBD2. Germline V gives CDR1 KGHSH, CDR2 LQKENI. Unmatched junction bases numbered 4, after V lost 3 bases and J lost 5 bases. The CDR3 is made up of 14 amino acids. CDR3 sequence: CASSPTSSNNEQFF. The CDR3, as DNA: TGTGCCAGCTCACCGACTAGCAGTAACAATGAGCAGTTCTTC.

The chain links TRBV28 to TRBJ2-3; possible D gene TRBD2, 6 bases. The V gene lost 3 bases and the J gene lost 0 bases, with 13 bases spanning the gap. Germline V gives CDR1 MDHEN, CDR2 SYDVKM. The CDR3 totals 16 residues. DNA for the CDR3: TGTGCCAGCAGTTTCTACATTAGCGGTAGCACAGATACGCAGTATTTT. Its translation: CASSFYISGSTDTQYF.

The chain recombines TRBV5-4 with TRBJ1-3, with no clear D. The length of the CDR3 is 14 residues. Germline V gene data show CDR1 as SGHNT and CDR2 as YYREEE (reference sequence). The CDR3 coding sequence is TGTGCTCATTCAGACGTCTCCTCTGGAAACACCATATATTTT. It is translated as CAHSDVSSGNTIYF. Full variable domain (missing parts from reference TRBV5-4 and TRBJ1-3): ETGVTQSPTHLIKTRGQQVTLRCSSQSGHNTVSWYQQALGQGPQFIFQYYREEENGRGNFPPRFSGLQFPNYSSELNVNALELDDSALYLCAHSDVSSGNTIYFGEGSWLTVV.

The chain links TRBV5-1 to TRBJ2-1; TRBD2 matches at 7 bases. Germline CDR1 and CDR2: SGHRS and YFSETQ. After removal of 4 bases from V and 8 bases from J, the junction contained 12 bases not matched to a gene. The CDR3 sequence is 15 residues long. The CDR3 DNA reads as TGCGCCAGCAGCCCCCCCGGGGGGATAATCCATGAGCAGTTCTTC. Encoded protein: CASSPPGGIIHEQFF. Filled out from reference TRBV5-1 and TRBJ2-1, the complete variable domain reads KAGVTQTPRYLIKTRGQQVTLSCSPISGHRSVSWYQQTPGQGLQFLFEYFSETQRNKGNFPGRFSGRQFSNSRSEMNVSTLELGDSALYLCASSPPGGIIHEQFFGPGTRLTVL.

J is TRBJ1-1 and V is TRBV6-5, with 8 bases matching TRBD1. The CDR3 is 15 residues long. Germline CDR1 and CDR2: MNHEY and SVGAGI. With 6 bases clipped from V and 0 bases from J, the junction kept 6 bases outside the gene matches. The CDR3 DNA reads TGTGCCAGCAGCGACAGGGGAAATTTGAACACTGAAGCTTTCTTT. Its protein is CASSDRGNLNTEAFF.

The genes are TRBV5-5 and TRBJ1-3; unclear D gene. CDR1 SGHKS and CDR2 YYEKEE come from the germline V gene (reference sequence). The CDR3 loop spans 16 amino acids. V was pared by 4 bases and J by 4 bases, with 18 bases between. CDR3 coding DNA: TGTGCCAGCAGCCACGGACTTCCTCGGGCCGGAAACACCATATATTTT. Protein sequence: CASSHGLPRAGNTIYF.

The chain joins TRBV4-1 to TRBJ1-4; 7 bases are shared with TRBD1. The CDR3 contains 16 residues. Germline values: CDR1 MGHRA, CDR2 YSYEKL. J was trimmed by 8 bases and V by 2 bases; bases with no gene match: 11. The CDR3 DNA follows: TGCGCCAGCAGCCAAATGAAAGGGGGCGAAGGGGAAAAACTGTTTTTT. Residues: CASSQMKGGEGEKLFF.